The clone carrying this T cell receptor (beta chain) came up many times. Its specificity is unknown. CDR3 size: 11 residues. Germline V gene sequence: CDR1 SQVTM, CDR2 ANQGSEA. This sample was included in a study of CD8 T cells in ankylosing spondylitis. TCRdb reprocessed the 5' RACE reads via MiXCR and lists one record per CDR3 protein. Of around 120,000 distinct CDR3 sequences in the sample, roughly 13% were seen once. General study points: Disease-linked clones were found to be CD8+ and relatively rare in peripheral blood. There were earlier reports of some motif variants in reactive arthritis synovial fluid and blood. In ankylosing spondylitis blood, a motif of eight highly homologous TCR beta variants appeared characteristic.

The receptor was derived from a female donor with ankylosing spondylitis or in good health (not recorded which). This chain connects TRBV29-1 to TRBJ2-7, with a weak D call TRBD1 (6 bases). Sequenced material: blood, either unsorted or a sorted T cell fraction (not recorded which). The CDR3 coding sequence is TGCAGGTGCCAGGGGTCCTACGAGCAGTACTTC. This translates into CRCQGSYEQYF.